The 29 T cell receptor beta chains below were found in one sample sequenced in a study of T cell responses to AZD1222 COVID-19 vaccine. Repertoires were generated with immunoSEQ multiplex PCR, while TCRdb's copy carries only in-frame clones and drops some. The table has about 180,000 clones, around nine tenths seen once; the top ten hold more than 1.5%. The source was peripheral blood, collected 28 days after the second AZD1222 dose. These receptor sequences come from an adult who received the AZD1222 COVID-19 vaccine.

This clone was found once. The chain has TRBV19 and TRBJ1-2, with D unclear. Germline assignment: CDR1 LNHDA and CDR2 SQIVND (reference sequence). CDR3 length: 15 amino acids. Trimming took 7 bases from V and 2 from J, leaving 17 bases between them. CDR3 in amino acids: CASTPTEVQNYGYTF. CDR3 DNA sequence: TGTGCCAGTACCCCCACGGAAGTTCAAAACTATGGCTACACCTTC.

The chain combines TRBV29-1 with TRBJ2-7; 7 bases map to TRBD1. There are 13 residues in the CDR3. V shed 3 bases, J shed 4 bases, and the junction held 6 bases outside the gene matches. Germline V gives CDR1 SQVTM, CDR2 ANQGSEA. CDR3 sequence (DNA): TGCAGCGTTGAGGCAGGGGGTAAATACGAGCAGTACTTC. Translated, it gives CSVEAGGKYEQYF.

This clone was detected once. The chain has TRBV7-2 and TRBJ1-5, with D tentatively TRBD1 (5 bases). Germline CDR1 reads SGHTA; CDR2 reads FQGNSA. With 1 base removed from V and 4 bases from J, the gap between germline ends came to 8 bases. CDR3 size: 14 residues. As DNA, the CDR3 is TGTGCCAGCAGCTTAGAACCAGGGAATCAGCCCCAGCATTTT. Residues: CASSLEPGNQPQHF.

This chain uses TRBV5-4 with TRBJ2-3, with TRBD2 identical over 11 bases. CDR3 size: 16 residues. Germline CDR1 is SGHNT and CDR2 is YYREEE (reference sequence). Trimming removed 4 bases from V and 7 bases from J; junction bases left unmatched: 11. CDR3: CASSPLAGAPSNTQYF. DNA for the CDR3: TGTGCCAGCAGCCCACTAGCGGGGGCGCCATCCAATACGCAGTATTTT.

The chain employs TRBV5-1 and TRBJ2-7; 7 bases map to TRBD2. CDR1 and CDR2 from the germline V gene are SGHRS and YFSETQ. V lost 2 bases, J lost 4 bases, and 3 bases stayed unmatched. CDR3 length: 13 residues. The CDR3 loop is CASSFSSGYEQYF. The CDR3 DNA reads TGCGCCAGCAGCTTTTCTAGCGGATACGAGCAGTACTTC.

V and J are TRBV7-3 and TRBJ1-2; a possible D gene is TRBD1 (5 bases). The V gene's germline CDR1 is SGHTA and CDR2 FQGTGA. V was clipped by 5 bases and J by 8 bases, with 24 bases between them. The CDR3 extends over 16 amino acids. CDR3 coding DNA: TGTGCCAGCAGCCCAGAATATGGAGGGGCTCTTCGGGGCTACACCTTC. Amino acid sequence: CASSPEYGGALRGYTF.

The rearrangement links TRBV7-2 to TRBJ1-5; no firm D call. V was shortened by 5 bases and J by 4 bases, with 15 bases between the two germline ends. The CDR3 is 15 residues long. CDR1 and CDR2 (germline): SGHTA, FQGNSA. The CDR3 DNA reads TGTGCCAGCAGCCCAACCGCCCTGAAGAATCAGCCCCAGCATTTT. Its translation is CASSPTALKNQPQHF.

The DNA for the CDR3 is TGTGCCAGCAGCCAAGATCCACGGCAGCCCCAGCATTTT. This translates into CASSQDPRQPQHF. The chain uses TRBV4-2 and TRBJ1-5; D is unresolved. Trimming cost V 0 bases and J 7 bases, with 7 bases left between them. The CDR3 has 13 amino acids. Germline V gene data show CDR1 as LGHNA and CDR2 as YNFKEQ.

This chain joins TRBV10-3 and TRBJ2-7, with 8 bases identical to TRBD1. This CDR3 region has 13 residues. The germline CDR1 and CDR2 sequences are ENHRY and SYGVKD. J lost 5 bases, V lost 8 bases, and 8 bases had no gene match. In DNA, the CDR3 is TGTGCCATCTCAGGACAGGGTAGAGACGAGCAGTACTTC. Amino acid sequence: CAISGQGRDEQYF.

The rearrangement uses TRBV4-1 and TRBJ1-1; D unresolved. Germline CDR1 reads MGHRA; CDR2 reads YSYEKL. The CDR3 runs to 13 residues. V was shortened by 0 bases and J by 5 bases, with 7 bases between the two germline ends. CDR3 coding DNA: TGCGCCAGCAGCCAAGAGGGTCCTACTGAAGCTTTCTTT. Translated, it gives CASSQEGPTEAFF.

This clone was found once. This chain's CDR3 is CASSYGLAGAPRETQYF. The DNA for the CDR3 is TGCGCCAGCAGCTACGGACTAGCGGGGGCCCCTAGGGAGACCCAGTACTTC. V is TRBV5-1 and J is TRBJ2-5; 13 bases map to TRBD2. The CDR3 runs to 17 residues. The germline V gene encodes CDR1 SGHRS and CDR2 YFSETQ. With 3 bases clipped from V and 5 bases from J, the junction kept 10 bases outside the gene matches.

This clone was picked up a small number of times. V usage is TRBV12-3 or TRBV12-4 and J usage is TRBJ1-1; no reliable D call. This CDR3 contains 12 residues. With 11 bases removed from V and 0 bases from J, the gap between germline ends came to 10 bases. Here the CDR3 reads CASRHLNTEAFF. The CDR3 DNA reads as TGTGCCTCGCGACACCTGAACACTGAAGCTTTCTTT.

The genes are TRBV15 and TRBJ1-5; 8 nucleotides agree with TRBD1. Germline V lookup: CDR1 LNHNV, CDR2 YYDKDF (reference sequence). The CDR3 consists of 16 residues. Unmatched junction bases numbered 6, after V lost 4 bases and J lost 1 base. The CDR3 DNA reads as TGTGCCACCAGCACCTCGACAGGGGAGAGCAATCAGCCCCAGCATTTT. Protein: CATSTSTGESNQPQHF.

CDR3 sequence reads: CASSQSEDGEAFF. As DNA, the CDR3 is TGCGCCAGCAGCCAATCCGAGGACGGTGAAGCTTTCTTT. The chain joins TRBV5-1 to TRBJ1-1; D unclear. This CDR3 contains 13 residues. Germline assignment: CDR1 SGHRS and CDR2 YFSETQ. The ends were cut back, 4 bases at V and 7 bases at J, with 14 bases in the middle.

The rearrangement links TRBV29-1 to TRBJ1-2, with D possibly matching TRBD1 (5 bases). CDR3 length equals 14 residues. Trimming left V 0 bases short and J 3 bases short, with 11 bases between. The germline CDR1 and CDR2 sequences are SQVTM and ANQGSEA. This CDR3 is CSVEEWGADYGYTF. The CDR3 coding sequence is TGCAGCGTTGAAGAATGGGGCGCGGACTATGGCTACACCTTC.

This clone was observed a few times. The V call is TRBV30, the J call TRBJ1-1; weak D call: TRBD1 (6 bases). This CDR3 has 14 amino acids. V lost 0 bases, J lost 5 bases, and 13 bases lay in between. Germline lookup yields CDR1 GTSNPN and CDR2 SVGIG (reference sequence). CDR3 amino acids: CAWSVPLQGTEAFF. CDR3 bases: TGTGCCTGGAGTGTACCTCTTCAGGGGACTGAAGCTTTCTTT.

V and J are TRBV12-3 or TRBV12-4 and TRBJ2-7; D not certain. This CDR3 has 12 amino acids. The germline V and J ends were trimmed by 6 bases and 4 bases, with 10 bases remaining between them. The CDR3 is CASSSKSYEQYF. In nucleotides, the CDR3 is TGTGCCAGCAGCTCTAAGTCTTACGAGCAGTACTTC.

The chain recombines TRBV5-1 with TRBJ2-3; D is unresolved. V shed 1 base and J shed 0 bases, with 6 bases lying between them. The CDR3 runs 14 residues. Germline V gene sequence: CDR1 SGHRS, CDR2 YFSETQ. The CDR3, as DNA: TGCGCCAGCAGCTTGCTCGGTAGCACAGATACGCAGTATTTT. It translates to CASSLLGSTDTQYF.

This clone was seen once. J is TRBJ1-5 and V is TRBV19; TRBD1 might be the D (5 bases). The V and J ends lost 6 bases and 2 bases respectively, with 14 bases between them. The CDR3 totals 15 residues. Germline CDR1 LNHDA, CDR2 SQIVND (reference sequence). The CDR3 is CASRRGGIGNQPQHF. CDR3 DNA sequence: TGTGCCAGTAGACGGGGGGGAATTGGCAATCAGCCCCAGCATTTT.

The rearrangement links TRBV20-1 to TRBJ2-1, with unresolved D. CDR1 and CDR2 from the germline V gene are DFQATT and SNEGSKA (reference sequence). The CDR3 spans 11 residues. V shed 2 bases and J shed 9 bases, with 8 bases lying between them. The CDR3 reads CSARLPPEQFF. The CDR3 region has the DNA TGCAGTGCTAGATTGCCTCCTGAGCAGTTCTTC.

The CDR3 sequence is CASSQLTGSNTGELFF. CDR3 nucleotides: TGTGCCAGCTCTCAACTGACAGGTTCGAACACCGGGGAGCTGTTTTTT. The chain uses TRBV18 and TRBJ2-2; tentative D call: TRBD1 (6 bases). The CDR3 is made up of 16 amino acids. From germline, CDR1 is KGHSH and CDR2 LQKENI. V was pared by 6 bases and J by 0 bases, with 14 bases between.

The chain is built from TRBV12-3 or TRBV12-4 and TRBJ1-2, with D uncertain. CDR3 length equals 13 residues. V dropped 4 bases and J dropped 1 base, with 7 bases sitting between them. In DNA, the CDR3 is TGTGCCAGCAGTTCCCCGGGTAACTATGGCTACACCTTC. Translated: CASSSPGNYGYTF.

The rearrangement uses TRBV9 and TRBJ1-6, with 7 bases matching TRBD1. Looked up from germline, CDR1 is SGDLS and CDR2 is YYNGEE. This CDR3 has 16 amino acids. J gave up 8 bases and V 0 bases, and 8 bases lay outside the gene matches. CDR3 DNA: TGTGCCAGCAGCGTAGTGTCAGGGGGTCGGGATTCACCCCTCCACTTT. Protein sequence: CASSVVSGGRDSPLHF.

This clone was seen a single time. This chain connects TRBV18 to TRBJ2-5, with TRBD2 identical over 7 bases. Germline trimming cut 3 bases from V and 4 bases from J; bases unmatched to any gene: 17. Germline V gene lookup returns CDR1 KGHSH and CDR2 LQKENI. The CDR3 extends over 18 amino acids. The chain's CDR3 is CASSPRQIQGGSSETQYF. In DNA, the CDR3 is TGTGCCAGCTCACCGCGACAGATTCAGGGCGGGAGCTCAGAGACCCAGTACTTC. Together with reference TRBV18 and TRBJ2-5, the CDR3 gives the full variable domain: NAGVMQNPRHLVRRRGQEARLRCSPMKGHSHVYWYRQLPEEGLKFMVYLQKENIIDESGMPKERFSAEFPKEGPSILRIQQVVRGDSAAYFCASSPRQIQGGSSETQYFGPGTRLLVL.

The V and J genes are TRBV7-2 and TRBJ2-5, with D hard to call. The V end was cut by 4 bases, the J end by 2 bases, with 8 bases between. Germline CDR1 and CDR2: SGHTA and FQGNSA. CDR3 length equals 13 residues. The CDR3 bases are TGTGCCAGCAGCTACCGGGTACAAGAGACCCAGTACTTC. Translating it yields CASSYRVQETQYF.

V gene TRBV7-2 combines with J gene TRBJ2-7; the D is unclear. Germline V gene sequence: CDR1 SGHTA, CDR2 FQGNSA. The CDR3 loop spans 14 amino acids. V shed 0 bases and J shed 1 base, with 7 bases lying between them. The CDR3 is CASSLAGVSYEQYF. The CDR3 DNA is TGTGCCAGCAGCTTAGCTGGTGTATCCTACGAGCAGTACTTC. The entire variable domain, with the rest obtained from reference TRBV7-2 and TRBJ2-7, is as follows: GAGVSQSPSNKVTEKGKDVELRCDPISGHTALYWYRQSLGQGLEFLIYFQGNSAPDKSGLPSDRFSAERTGGSVSTLTIQRTQQEDSAVYLCASSLAGVSYEQYFGPGTRLTVT.

The CDR3 DNA reads as TGTGCCAGCAGCTTGGTGGGGTCGGACTATGGCTACACCTTC. This encodes CASSLVGSDYGYTF. The chain carries TRBV5-6 and TRBJ1-2, with D unresolved. Deletions cut 0 bases from V and 3 bases from J, with 9 bases between. The CDR3 totals 14 residues. Germline V lookup: CDR1 SGHDT, CDR2 YYEEEE.

The rearrangement uses TRBV7-9 and TRBJ1-2; no reliable D call. CDR3 length: 14 residues. The V gene lost 5 bases and the J gene lost 5 bases, with 15 bases spanning the gap. Germline V CDR1 and CDR2: SEHNR, FQNEAQ (reference sequence). This chain's CDR3 is CASSGRLQSYGYTF. CDR3 DNA sequence: TGTGCCAGCAGCGGAAGGTTACAGTCTTATGGCTACACCTTC. The full variable domain, its missing parts supplied by reference TRBV7-9 and TRBJ1-2, is DTGVSQNPRHKITKRGQNVTFRCDPISEHNRLYWYRQTLGQGPEFLTYFQNEAQLEKSRLLSDRFSAERPKGSFSTLEIQRTEQGDSAMYLCASSGRLQSYGYTFGSGTRLTVV.

This clone was counted a single time. This rearrangement joins TRBV3-1 (or the pseudogene TRBV3-2) to TRBJ2-2; unclear D gene. V was pared by 5 bases and J by 5 bases, with 6 bases between. CDR1 is LGHDT, CDR2 YNNKEL, per germline (reference sequence). The CDR3 sequence is 12 residues long. The CDR3 DNA sequence: TGTGCCAGCAGCTTCAATACCGGGGAGCTGTTTTTT. This translates into CASSFNTGELFF.